The 19 T cell receptor beta chains below were found in one sample sequenced in a study of patients and donors after allogeneic stem cell transplantation. TCRdb fed the RT-PCR reads into MiXCR, producing one record per CDR3 protein. The repertoire holds 900,000 to 1,000,000 distinct CDR3 sequences, over 15% seen once, with approximately 5.9% in the top ten. Sequences were obtained from blood, either unsorted or a sorted T cell fraction (not recorded which). Receptor source: a human donor who was either an allogeneic HSCT recipient or a stem cell or donor lymphocyte infusion donor (not recorded which). It is not recorded whose cells these are; they may come from a transplant donor.

Only a few counts were recorded for this clonotype. The CDR3 nucleotides read TGCAGTGCTAGAGGCACCGCCGGGGGACCCCTCCACTTT. Amino acid sequence: CSARGTAGGPLHF. The rearrangement links TRBV20-1 to TRBJ1-6; perhaps TRBD1 as D (5 bases). There are 13 residues in the CDR3. V lost 1 base and J 12 bases, leaving 13 bases between the germline ends. CDR1 and CDR2 (germline): DFQATT, SNEGSKA (reference sequence).

The J gene is TRBJ2-5, the V gene TRBV2; no firm D call. CDR3 length: 15 residues. Germline V gives CDR1 SNHLY, CDR2 FYNNEI. The V and J ends lost 0 bases and 4 bases respectively, with 12 bases between them. The CDR3 nucleotides are TGTGCCAGCAGTGAAGCTGGCAAGGGCCCAGAGACCCAGTACTTC. It is translated as CASSEAGKGPETQYF.

This clonotype was picked up a small number of times. The V gene is TRBV10-3, the J gene TRBJ2-1; 7 positions agree with TRBD2. Germline CDR1 ENHRY, CDR2 SYGVKD. V trimming: 0 bases; J trimming: 6 bases; junction bases outside the gene matches: 5. The CDR3 runs to 15 residues. This CDR3 is CAISESWTRSNEQFF. DNA for the CDR3: TGTGCCATCAGTGAGTCCTGGACTAGGAGCAATGAGCAGTTCTTC.

This clonotype has more than one count but fewer than ten. V is TRBV5-1 and J is TRBJ1-1, with a possible D match to TRBD1 (6 bases). CDR3 size: 16 residues. The V and J ends lost 0 bases and 1 base respectively, with 13 bases between them. In germline, CDR1 is SGHRS, CDR2 YFSETQ. DNA of the CDR3: TGCGCCAGCAGCTTGGGTCGGGGGCCAACGAACACTGAAGCTTTCTTT. Encoded protein: CASSLGRGPTNTEAFF.

V and J are TRBV5-6 and TRBJ2-7, with 7 bases fitting TRBD1. Trimming removed 4 bases from V and 9 bases from J; junction bases left unmatched: 7. CDR1 is SGHDT, CDR2 YYEEEE, per germline. CDR3 length: 12 amino acids. In DNA, the CDR3 is TGTGCCAGCAGCCCCGGGACAGACGTGCAGTACTTC. This encodes CASSPGTDVQYF.

This clonotype has a handful of counts. This chain uses TRBV5-1 with TRBJ1-1; 8 bases are shared with TRBD1. Germline V CDR1 and CDR2: SGHRS, YFSETQ. This CDR3 is built from 16 residues. V dropped 2 bases and J dropped 3; count of bases not matched to a gene: 9. The CDR3 protein is CASSFRTGWADTEAFF. CDR3 DNA sequence: TGCGCCAGCAGCTTTCGGACAGGGTGGGCGGACACTGAAGCTTTCTTT.

This clonotype was picked up a small number of times. The chain joins TRBV20-1 to TRBJ1-2; D unclear. Germline V gives CDR1 DFQATT, CDR2 SNEGSKA (reference sequence). V was trimmed by 2 bases and J by 7 bases, leaving 14 bases between them. The CDR3 contains 13 residues. Here the CDR3 DNA reads TGCAGTGCTAGAAGGGAGGCCCCGGGTGGCTACACCTTC. Translation gives CSARREAPGGYTF.

The chain couples TRBV27 to TRBJ2-2; D unclear. The V and J ends lost 4 bases and 5 bases respectively, with 8 bases between them. The CDR3 contains 13 residues. Per germline, CDR1 MNHEY and CDR2 SMNVEV (reference sequence). CDR3 in amino acids: CASSSRPTGELFF. In DNA form, the CDR3 reads TGTGCCAGCAGTTCCCGACCGACCGGGGAGCTGTTTTTT.

The chain employs TRBV7-2 and TRBJ2-3; TRBD2 matches 8 bases. The CDR3 totals 14 residues. The germline V gene encodes CDR1 SGHTA and CDR2 FQGNSA. After removal of 1 base from V and 5 bases from J, the junction contained 2 bases not matched to a gene. The chain's CDR3 is CASSLDGGEDTQYF. CDR3 coding DNA: TGTGCCAGCAGCTTAGACGGGGGGGAAGATACGCAGTATTTT.

The table lists this clonotype with many counts. V gene TRBV10-3 combines with J gene TRBJ2-3, with 10 bases lining up with TRBD1. This CDR3 contains 15 residues. Germline CDR1 and CDR2: ENHRY and SYGVKD. V shed 10 bases, J shed 4 bases, and the junction held 11 bases outside the gene matches. Here the CDR3 reads CATFDRGRFPDTQYF. CDR3 DNA: TGTGCCACCTTTGACAGGGGGCGCTTCCCAGATACGCAGTATTTT.

This clonotype was detected ten times or more. V is TRBV12-3 or TRBV12-4 and J is TRBJ2-5; D is perhaps TRBD1 (5 bases). The germline V and J ends were trimmed by 2 bases and 5 bases, with 15 bases remaining between them. CDR3 length: 15 amino acids. The CDR3 reads CASSLLQGLGETQYF. As DNA, the CDR3 is TGTGCCAGCAGTTTACTGCAGGGTCTGGGGGAGACCCAGTACTTC.

This clonotype was recorded a few times. The rearrangement links TRBV15 to TRBJ2-3, with D possibly called TRBD1 or TRBD2 (5 bases each). The V and J ends lost 5 bases and 1 base respectively, with 10 bases between them. Germline CDR1 reads LNHNV; CDR2 reads YYDKDF (reference sequence). There are 14 residues in the CDR3. CDR3 sequence reads: CATSRPGRTDTQYF. The CDR3, as DNA: TGTGCCACCAGCCGCCCGGGACGCACAGATACGCAGTATTTT.

This clonotype was detected only a few times. V usage is TRBV20-1 and J usage is TRBJ2-4; 10 nucleotides align to TRBD2. The V and J ends lost 3 bases and 8 bases, in that order; junction bases with no gene match: 10. This CDR3 has 15 residues. Germline CDR1 and CDR2: DFQATT and SNEGSKA (reference sequence). CDR3 loop: CSARKLAGPGDIQYF. Written as DNA, the CDR3 is TGCAGTGCTAGGAAACTAGCGGGGCCCGGGGACATTCAGTACTTC.

This clonotype showed up just a few times. The gene calls are TRBV6-4 and TRBJ2-1; D not resolved. Trimming pared 3 bases from V and 8 bases from J, leaving 11 bases between. CDR3 length: 13 amino acids. Germline CDR1 reads MRHNA; CDR2 reads SNTAGT. The CDR3 sequence is CASSEGPGYEQFF. CDR3 sequence (DNA): TGTGCCAGCAGTGAGGGCCCCGGCTATGAGCAGTTCTTC.

The rearrangement uses TRBV7-9 and TRBJ1-1; 11 bases map to TRBD1. This CDR3 is 15 amino acids long. Germline values: CDR1 SEHNR, CDR2 FQNEAQ (reference sequence). V gave up 5 bases and J gave up 4 bases; unmatched junction bases: 6. The CDR3, as DNA: TGTGCCAGCAGCACGGACAGGGGGCGATCCACTGAAGCTTTCTTT. Translated: CASSTDRGRSTEAFF.

This clonotype was detected a few times. This chain connects TRBV12-3 or TRBV12-4 to TRBJ1-1; 7 bases match TRBD1. Trimming took 6 bases from V and 1 from J; bases not matched to a gene: 8. The CDR3 totals 15 residues. CDR3 residues: CASSTTQGENTEAFF. The CDR3 region has the DNA TGTGCCAGCAGCACTACCCAGGGGGAGAACACTGAAGCTTTCTTT.

The table lists this clonotype with many counts. The chain carries TRBV5-1 and TRBJ2-1; possible D gene TRBD2, 7 bases. The CDR3 contains 15 residues. Germline loops: CDR1 SGHRS, CDR2 YFSETQ. V lost 5 bases to trimming and J lost 6 bases, with 18 bases between them. The CDR3, as DNA: TGCGCCAGCAGTATGGGGGGGCCTATGGGCAATGAGCAGTTCTTC. Translated: CASSMGGPMGNEQFF.

A few counts support this clonotype. The V call is TRBV7-2, the J call TRBJ2-7; 10 bases match TRBD2. With V trimmed by 8 bases and J by 2 bases, 12 bases remained unmatched. The CDR3 has 16 residues. From germline, CDR1 is SGHTA and CDR2 FQGNSA. CDR3 coding DNA: TGTGCCAGCGGTTCTTTAGCGGGGGGTCCCACCTACGAGCAGTACTTC. Amino acid sequence: CASGSLAGGPTYEQYF.

The rearrangement uses TRBV7-9 and TRBJ2-5; TRBD2 agrees at 7 bases. CDR3 length: 15 amino acids. V was pared by 5 bases and J by 4 bases, with 10 bases of the junction left unmatched. Per the germline V gene, CDR1 is SEHNR and CDR2 is FQNEAQ (reference sequence). The DNA of the CDR3 is TGTGCCAGCAGCCCCCTTCGGGAGGCGGGAGAGACCCAGTACTTC. Protein product: CASSPLREAGETQYF.